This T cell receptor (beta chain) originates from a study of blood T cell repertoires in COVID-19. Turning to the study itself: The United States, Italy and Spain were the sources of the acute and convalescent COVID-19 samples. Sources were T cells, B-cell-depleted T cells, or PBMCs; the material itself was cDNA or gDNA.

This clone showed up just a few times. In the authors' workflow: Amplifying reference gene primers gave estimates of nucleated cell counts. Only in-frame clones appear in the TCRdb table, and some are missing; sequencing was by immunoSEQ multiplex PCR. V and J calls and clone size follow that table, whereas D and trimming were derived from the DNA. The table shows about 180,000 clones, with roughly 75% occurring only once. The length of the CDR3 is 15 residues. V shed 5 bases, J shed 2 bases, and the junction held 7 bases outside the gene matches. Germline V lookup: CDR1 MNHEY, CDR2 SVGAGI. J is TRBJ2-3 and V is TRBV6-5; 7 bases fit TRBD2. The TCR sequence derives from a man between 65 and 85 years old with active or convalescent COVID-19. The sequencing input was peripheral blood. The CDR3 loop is CASSRDYKNTDTQYF. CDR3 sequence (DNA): TGTGCCAGCAGTAGGGACTACAAAAACACAGATACGCAGTATTTT.